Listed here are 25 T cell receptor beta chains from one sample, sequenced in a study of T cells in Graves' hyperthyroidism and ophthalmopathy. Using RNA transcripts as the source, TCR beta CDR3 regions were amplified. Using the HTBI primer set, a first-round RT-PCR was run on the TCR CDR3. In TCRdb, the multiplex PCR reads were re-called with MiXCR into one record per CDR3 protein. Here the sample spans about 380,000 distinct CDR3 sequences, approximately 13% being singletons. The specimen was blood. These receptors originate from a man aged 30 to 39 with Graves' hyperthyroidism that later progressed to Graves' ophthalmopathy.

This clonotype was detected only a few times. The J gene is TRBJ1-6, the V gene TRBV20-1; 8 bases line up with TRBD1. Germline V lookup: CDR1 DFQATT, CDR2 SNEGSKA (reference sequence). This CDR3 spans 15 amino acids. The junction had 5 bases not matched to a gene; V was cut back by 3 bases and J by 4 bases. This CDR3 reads CSARGQDGYNSPLHF. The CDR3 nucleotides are TGCAGTGCTAGGGGACAGGACGGATATAATTCACCCCTCCACTTT.

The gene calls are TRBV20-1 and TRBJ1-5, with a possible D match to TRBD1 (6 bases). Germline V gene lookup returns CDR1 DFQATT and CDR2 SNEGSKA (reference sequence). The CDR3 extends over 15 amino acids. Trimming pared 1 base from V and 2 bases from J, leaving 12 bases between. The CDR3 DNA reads TGCAGTGCTAGAGGAGGGGCAGGGGGCAATCAGCCCCAGCATTTT. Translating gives CSARGGAGGNQPQHF.

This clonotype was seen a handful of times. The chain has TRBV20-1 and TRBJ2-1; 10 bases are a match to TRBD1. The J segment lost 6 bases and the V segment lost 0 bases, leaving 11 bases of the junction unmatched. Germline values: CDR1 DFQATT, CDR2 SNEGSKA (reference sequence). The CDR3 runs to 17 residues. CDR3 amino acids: CSARDPPGQGTSNEQFF. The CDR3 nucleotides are TGCAGTGCTAGAGACCCCCCGGGACAGGGGACCTCCAATGAGCAGTTCTTC.

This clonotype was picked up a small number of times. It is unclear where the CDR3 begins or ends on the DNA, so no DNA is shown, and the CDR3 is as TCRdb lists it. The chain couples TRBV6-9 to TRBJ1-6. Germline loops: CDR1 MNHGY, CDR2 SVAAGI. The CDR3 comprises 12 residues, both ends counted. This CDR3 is CASSSSNSPLHF.

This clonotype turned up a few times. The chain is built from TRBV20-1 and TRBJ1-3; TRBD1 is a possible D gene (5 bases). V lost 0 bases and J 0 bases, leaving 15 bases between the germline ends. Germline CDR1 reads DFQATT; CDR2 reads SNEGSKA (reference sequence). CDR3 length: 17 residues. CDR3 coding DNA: TGCAGTGCTAGAGATTTCGAGGCAGGGTCCTCTGGAAACACCATATATTTT. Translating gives CSARDFEAGSSGNTIYF.

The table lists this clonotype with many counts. The DNA of the CDR3 is TGTGCCACCAGTGATTATGTCGTCGGGGAGCTGTTTTTT. Its translation is CATSDYVVGELFF. The chain joins TRBV24-1 to TRBJ2-2; no clear D. The CDR3 consists of 13 residues. The germline V and J ends were trimmed by 2 bases and 7 bases, with 7 bases remaining between them. Germline assignment: CDR1 KGHDR and CDR2 SFDVKD.

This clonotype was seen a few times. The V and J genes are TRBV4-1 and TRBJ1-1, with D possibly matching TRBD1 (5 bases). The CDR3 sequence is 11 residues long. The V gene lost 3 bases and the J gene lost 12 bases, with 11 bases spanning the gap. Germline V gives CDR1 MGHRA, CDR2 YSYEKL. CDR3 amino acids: CASSHTGNPFF. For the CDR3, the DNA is TGCGCCAGCAGCCATACAGGTAATCCTTTCTTT.

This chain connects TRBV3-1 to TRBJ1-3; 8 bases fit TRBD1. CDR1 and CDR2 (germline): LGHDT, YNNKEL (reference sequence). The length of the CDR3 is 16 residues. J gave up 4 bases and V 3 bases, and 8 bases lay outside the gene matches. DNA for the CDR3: TGTGCCAGCAGCCACCGCCGGACAGGGAGGGGAAACACCATATATTTT. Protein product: CASSHRRTGRGNTIYF. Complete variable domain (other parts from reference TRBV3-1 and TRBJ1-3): DTAVSQTPKYLVTQMGNDKSIKCEQNLGHDTMYWYKQDSKKFLKIMFSYNNKELIINETVPNRFSPKSPDKAHLNLHINSLELGDSAVYFCASSHRRTGRGNTIYFGEGSWLTVV.

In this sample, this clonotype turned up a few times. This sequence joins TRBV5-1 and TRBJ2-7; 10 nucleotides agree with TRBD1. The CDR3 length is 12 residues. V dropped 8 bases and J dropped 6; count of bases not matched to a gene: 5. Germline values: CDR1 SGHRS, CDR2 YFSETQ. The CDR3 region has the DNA TGCGCCAGTCGACAGGGGGCGGGCGAGCAGTACTTC. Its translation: CASRQGAGEQYF.

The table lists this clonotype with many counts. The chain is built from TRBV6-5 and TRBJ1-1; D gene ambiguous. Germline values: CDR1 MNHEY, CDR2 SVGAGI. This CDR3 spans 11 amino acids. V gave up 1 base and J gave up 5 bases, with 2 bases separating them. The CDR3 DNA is TGTGCCAGCAGTTACTATACTGAAGCTTTCTTT. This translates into CASSYYTEAFF.

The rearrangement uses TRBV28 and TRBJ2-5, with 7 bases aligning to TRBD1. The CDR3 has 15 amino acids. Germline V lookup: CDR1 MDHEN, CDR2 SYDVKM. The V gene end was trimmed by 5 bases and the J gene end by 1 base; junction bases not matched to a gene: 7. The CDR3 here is CASSMGQSPQETQYF. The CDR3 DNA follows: TGTGCCAGCAGTATGGGACAGTCGCCCCAAGAGACCCAGTACTTC. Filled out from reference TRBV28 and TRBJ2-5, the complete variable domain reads DVKVTQSSRYLVKRTGEKVFLECVQDMDHENMFWYRQDPGLGLRLIYFSYDVKMKEKGDIPEGYSVSREKKERFSLILESASTNQTSMYLCASSMGQSPQETQYFGPGTRLLVL.

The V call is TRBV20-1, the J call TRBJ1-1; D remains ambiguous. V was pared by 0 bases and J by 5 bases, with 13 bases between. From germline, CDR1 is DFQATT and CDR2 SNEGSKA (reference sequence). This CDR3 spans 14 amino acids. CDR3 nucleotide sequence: TGCAGTGCTAGAGATGTTGGGGTTCGGACTGAAGCTTTCTTT. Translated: CSARDVGVRTEAFF.

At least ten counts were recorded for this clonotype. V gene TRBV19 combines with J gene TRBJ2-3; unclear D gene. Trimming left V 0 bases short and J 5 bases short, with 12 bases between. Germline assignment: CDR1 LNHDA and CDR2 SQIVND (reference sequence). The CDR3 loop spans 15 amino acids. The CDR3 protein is CASSIDHTVEDTQYF. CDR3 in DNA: TGTGCCAGTAGTATAGATCACACCGTGGAAGATACGCAGTATTTT.

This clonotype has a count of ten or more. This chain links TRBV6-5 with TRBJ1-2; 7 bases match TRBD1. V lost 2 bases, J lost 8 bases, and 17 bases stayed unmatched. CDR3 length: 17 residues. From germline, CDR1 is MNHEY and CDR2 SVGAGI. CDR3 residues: CASSYIQGGAAKGGYTF. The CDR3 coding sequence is TGTGCCAGCAGTTACATCCAGGGGGGGGCCGCGAAAGGAGGCTACACCTTC.

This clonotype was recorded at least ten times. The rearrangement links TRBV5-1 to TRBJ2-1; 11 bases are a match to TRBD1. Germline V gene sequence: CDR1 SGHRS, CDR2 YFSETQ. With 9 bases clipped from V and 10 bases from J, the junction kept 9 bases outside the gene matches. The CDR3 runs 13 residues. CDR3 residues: CATGTGGTGEQFF. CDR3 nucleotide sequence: TGCGCCACCGGGACAGGGGGAACAGGCGAGCAGTTCTTC.

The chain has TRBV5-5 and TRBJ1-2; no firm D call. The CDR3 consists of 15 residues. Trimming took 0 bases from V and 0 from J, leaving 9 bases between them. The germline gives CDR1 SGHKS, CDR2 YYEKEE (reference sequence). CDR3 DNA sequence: TGTGCCAGCAGCTTGGCCGGACGGACTAACTATGGCTACACCTTC. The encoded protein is CASSLAGRTNYGYTF.

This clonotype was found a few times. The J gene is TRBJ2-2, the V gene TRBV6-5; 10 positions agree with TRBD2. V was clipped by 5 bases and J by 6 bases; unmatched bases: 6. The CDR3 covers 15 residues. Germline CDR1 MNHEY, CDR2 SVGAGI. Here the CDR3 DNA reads TGTGCCAGCAGTCAGCGGGGGGGCTTTCCCGGGGAGCTGTTTTTT. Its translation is CASSQRGGFPGELFF.

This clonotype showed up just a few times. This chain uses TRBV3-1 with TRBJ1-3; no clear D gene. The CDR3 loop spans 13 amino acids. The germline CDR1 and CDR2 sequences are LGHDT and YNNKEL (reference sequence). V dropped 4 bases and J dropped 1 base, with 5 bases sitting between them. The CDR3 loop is CASSRRSGNTIYF. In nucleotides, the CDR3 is TGTGCCAGCAGCCGCCGTTCTGGAAACACCATATATTTT. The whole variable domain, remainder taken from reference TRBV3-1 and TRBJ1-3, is DTAVSQTPKYLVTQMGNDKSIKCEQNLGHDTMYWYKQDSKKFLKIMFSYNNKELIINETVPNRFSPKSPDKAHLNLHINSLELGDSAVYFCASSRRSGNTIYFGEGSWLTVV.

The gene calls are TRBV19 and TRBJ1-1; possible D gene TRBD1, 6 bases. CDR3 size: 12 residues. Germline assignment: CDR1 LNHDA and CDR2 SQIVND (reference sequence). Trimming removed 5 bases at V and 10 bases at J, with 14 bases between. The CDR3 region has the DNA TGTGCCAGTAGTGGCGGACAGACGTTAGCTTTCTTT. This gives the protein CASSGGQTLAFF.

The CDR3 DNA sequence: TGTGCCAGTAGTATACCGGGATGGACCGAAGCTTTCTTT. The encoded protein is CASSIPGWTEAFF. This chain links TRBV19 with TRBJ1-1; D gene uncertain. Germline V gene sequence: CDR1 LNHDA, CDR2 SQIVND (reference sequence). This CDR3 spans 13 amino acids. V lost 2 bases, J lost 8 bases, and 12 bases lay in between. Drawing the rest from reference TRBV19 and TRBJ1-1, the complete variable domain is DGGITQSPKYLFRKEGQNVTLSCEQNLNHDAMYWYRQDPGQGLRLIYYSQIVNDFQKGDIAEGYSVSREKKESFPLTVTSAQKNPTAFYLCASSIPGWTEAFFGQGTRLTVV.

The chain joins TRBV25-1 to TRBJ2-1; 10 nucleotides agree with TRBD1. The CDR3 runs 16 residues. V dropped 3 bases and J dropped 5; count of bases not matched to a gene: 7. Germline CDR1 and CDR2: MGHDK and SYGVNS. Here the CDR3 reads CASSDRQGAMNNEQFF. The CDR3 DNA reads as TGTGCCAGCAGTGACAGACAGGGGGCAATGAACAATGAGCAGTTCTTC.

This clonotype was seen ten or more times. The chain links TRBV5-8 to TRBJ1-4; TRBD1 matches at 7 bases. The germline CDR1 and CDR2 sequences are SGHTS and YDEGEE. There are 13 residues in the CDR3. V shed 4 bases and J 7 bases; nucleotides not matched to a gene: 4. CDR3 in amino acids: CASSDRDSEKLFF. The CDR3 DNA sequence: TGTGCCAGCAGCGACCGGGACAGTGAAAAACTGTTTTTT.

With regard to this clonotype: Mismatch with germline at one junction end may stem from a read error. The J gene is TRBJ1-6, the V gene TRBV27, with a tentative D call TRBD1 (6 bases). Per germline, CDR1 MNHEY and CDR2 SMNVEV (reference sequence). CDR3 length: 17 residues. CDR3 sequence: CASSLTGPTGWGSPPHF. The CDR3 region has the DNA TGTGCCAGCAGTTTAACGGGTCCCACAGGGTGGGGTTCACCCCCCCACTTT.

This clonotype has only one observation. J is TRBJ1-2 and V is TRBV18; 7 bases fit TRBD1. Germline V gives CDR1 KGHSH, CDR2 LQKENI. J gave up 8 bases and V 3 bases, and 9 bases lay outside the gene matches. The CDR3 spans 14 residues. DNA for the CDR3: TGTGCCAGCTCACCTCGTCCCAGGGGGGAAGGCTACACCTTC. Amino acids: CASSPRPRGEGYTF.

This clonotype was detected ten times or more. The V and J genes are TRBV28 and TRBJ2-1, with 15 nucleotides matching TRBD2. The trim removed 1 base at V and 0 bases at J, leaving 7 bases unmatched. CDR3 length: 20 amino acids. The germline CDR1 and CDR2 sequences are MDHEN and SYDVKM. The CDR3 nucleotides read TGTGCCAGCAGTTTATATAGTGGGACTAGCGGGGGGAGCTCCTACAATGAGCAGTTCTTC. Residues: CASSLYSGTSGGSSYNEQFF.